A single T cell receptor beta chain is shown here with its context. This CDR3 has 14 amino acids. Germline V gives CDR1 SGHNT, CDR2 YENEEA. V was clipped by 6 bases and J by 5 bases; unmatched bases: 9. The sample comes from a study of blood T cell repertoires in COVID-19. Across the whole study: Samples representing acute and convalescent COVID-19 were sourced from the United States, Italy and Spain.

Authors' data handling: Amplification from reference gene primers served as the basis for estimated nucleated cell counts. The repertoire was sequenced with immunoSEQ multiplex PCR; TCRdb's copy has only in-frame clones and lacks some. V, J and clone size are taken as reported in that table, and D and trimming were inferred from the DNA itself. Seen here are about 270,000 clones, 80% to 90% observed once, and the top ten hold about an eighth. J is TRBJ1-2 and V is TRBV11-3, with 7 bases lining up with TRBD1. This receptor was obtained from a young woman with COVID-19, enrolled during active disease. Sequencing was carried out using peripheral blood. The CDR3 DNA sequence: TGTGCCAGCAGATCGGCCGGGACAGATTATGGCTACACCTTC. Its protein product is CASRSAGTDYGYTF.